A single T cell receptor beta chain is shown here with its context. Antigen: not known. Profiled with immunoSEQ multiplex PCR; TCRdb holds only in-frame clones, not every one. The sample yields over 60,000 clones, roughly 79% seen once. Time point defined: week 35, safety follow-up. The investigators gave 300 ug of mutant IDH1 20-mer peptide in each vaccine dose, together with topical imiquimod. The CDR3 sequence is 15 residues long. Germline CDR1 is ENHRY and CDR2 is SYGVKD. V was pared by 4 bases and J by 1 base, with 10 bases between. The data belong to a study of a mutant IDH1 vaccine in newly diagnosed glioma. Study information: Every participant had undergone radiotherapy, temozolomide, or both before, and most underwent both.

This TCR came from a middle-aged man with glioma. Specimen: PBMCs, collected from a glioma patient whose treatment included an IDH1 peptide vaccine. The genes are TRBV10-3 and TRBJ2-2; TRBD1 might be the D (5 bases). The CDR3 sequence is CAISVGHLNTGELFF. The CDR3 DNA follows: TGTGCCATCAGTGTTGGACATCTGAACACCGGGGAGCTGTTTTTT.